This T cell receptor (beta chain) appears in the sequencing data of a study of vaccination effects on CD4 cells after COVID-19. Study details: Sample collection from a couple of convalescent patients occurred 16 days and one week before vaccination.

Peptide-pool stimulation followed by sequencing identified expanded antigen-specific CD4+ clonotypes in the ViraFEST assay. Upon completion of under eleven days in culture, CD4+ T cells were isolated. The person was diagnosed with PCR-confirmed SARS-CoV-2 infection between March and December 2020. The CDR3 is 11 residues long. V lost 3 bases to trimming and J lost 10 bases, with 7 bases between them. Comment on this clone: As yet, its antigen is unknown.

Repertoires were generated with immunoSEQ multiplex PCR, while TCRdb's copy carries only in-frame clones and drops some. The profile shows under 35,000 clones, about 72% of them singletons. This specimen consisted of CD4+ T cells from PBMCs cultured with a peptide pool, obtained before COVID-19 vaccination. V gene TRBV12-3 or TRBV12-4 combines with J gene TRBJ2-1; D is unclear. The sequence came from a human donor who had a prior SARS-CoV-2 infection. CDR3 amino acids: CASSFLLEQFF. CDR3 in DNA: TGTGCCAGCAGTTTCCTTTTAGAGCAGTTCTTC.